This T cell receptor (beta chain) was recovered during a study of blood T cell repertoires in COVID-19 (dated by TCRdb to about 2020). About the study as a whole: Samples from collaborators originated in the United States, Italy and Spain and spanned both the acute and convalescent phases of COVID-19. The material from the prospective study consisted of cDNA or gDNA derived from T cells, B-cell-depleted T cells, or PBMCs. The dataset comprised deeply sampled blood TCRbeta repertoires from subjects exposed to, actively infected with, or recovered from COVID-19. The repertoires were released in a freely available public database intended as a resource for research on the immune response to SARS-CoV-2. The samples were drawn from the first 160 participants of the ongoing ImmuneRACE study and from under 1,500 subjects provided by 6 global collaborators. A de-identified subject ID, COVID-19 status, age in years and sex were almost always included in the sample metadata. Where available, HLA class I and class II types were obtained from metadata supplied by the sample provider rather than from assay-based typing. Study-level results and caveats: How much clinical and demographic metadata was included differed by source and by participant, and the metadata was provided uncurated.

Whole blood was collected in K2EDTA tubes by collaborating institutions according to the institutions' own protocols. For TCRbeta analysis, collaborator samples were shipped as frozen whole blood, as isolated PBMCs, or as DNA extracted from either sample type. Including the terminal cysteine and phenylalanine, the CDR3 comprises 13 residues. Only the CDR3 portion is preserved as DNA: 39 bases, with reading frame beginning at the first base. V and J are truncated by 5 bases and 3 bases respectively, leaving an intervening sequence of 10 bases. The germline V gene encodes CDR1 SNHLY and CDR2 FYNNEI. TCRbeta CDR3 regions were amplified from genomic DNA by means of the immunoSEQ Assay, a bias-controlled multiplex PCR. The study's processing was this. The number of nucleated cells in each sample was estimated by amplification of reference gene primers within the assay. To quantify the absolute abundance of each unique TCRbeta CDR3 rearrangement, sequence reads were collapsed and filtered. For each sample, productive Simpson clonality was calculated by taking the square root of Simpson's diversity index across productive rearrangements. The table was pulled from immuneACCESS by TCRdb, which kept in-frame rearrangements only. Such tables lose some clones; where checked, under half of the loss comes from unresolved V genes, and the rest has no known cause. V and J calls and clone size are those listed in that table; D and trimming were worked out from the DNA. This sample holds roughly 40,000 clones; approximately 90% were observed only once. Of the sample, approximately 6% is held by the ten largest clones.

About this clone itself: No antigen is known for it. Per-base qualities were not stored, and no clone one base away is much larger.

What was sequenced was peripheral blood. The origin of this receptor is a human donor in a cohort sampled during active COVID-19. The chain was built from TRBV2 and TRBJ1-2, with an unclear D gene assignment. The bases are TGTGCCAGCAGTTTCGACGGAGACTATGGCTACACCTTC. Its translation reads: CASSFDGDYGYTF.